What follows describes a single TCR beta chain. Its antigen is unknown. No per-base quality is available; no much larger clone lies one base away. The germline V gene supplies CDR1 MDHEN and CDR2 SYDVKM. Counted from cysteine to phenylalanine, this CDR3 has 15 amino acids. Only the CDR3 DNA stays, 45 bases, in frame from base 1. The trim is 8 bases for V and 6 bases for J, with a gap of 20 bases between the germline ends. The sequencing machine was an Illumina HiSeq 1500. TCRdb trimmed public reads at Q25 via fastp, called clones via MiXCR and kept in-frame beta chains. Rows with one shared CDR3 protein collapse into an entry with the most common genes and DNA. Recorded for this sample are 400,000 to 550,000 distinct CDR3 sequences; 11% of them occurred a single time. The leading ten clones occupy 9.5% to 13% of the sample. The data were taken from a study of T cell repertoires in cytomegalovirus infection (dated by TCRdb to the late 2010s). For the wider study: Because public TCR beta signatures pointed to carriage of CMV infection together with the matching HLA type, the HLA type of each donor mattered for the analysis. What the authors observed across the whole study: The ex vivo response was dominated by HLA-C-restricted CMV-specific TCR beta clonotypes, which also provided the single most frequent clonotype in two of eight donors. Carriers of CMV infection plus the relevant HLA type were discriminated by the cumulative frequency of public TCR beta family members in the study cohort and in an independent 352-donor cohort.

Sequencing was done on a sample of PBMCs. The rearranged segments are TRBV28 and TRBJ2-1; the D segment might be TRBD1 or TRBD2, since each matches 5 bases. The clonotype was recovered from a human donor in good health (CMV status not recorded). Some clones in this sample may be carry-over from other donors' samples. Here is the DNA: TGTGCCAGCCGCTGGGGACCGGTCAAAGGCAATGAGCAGTTCTTC. Its protein reads: CASRWGPVKGNEQFF.